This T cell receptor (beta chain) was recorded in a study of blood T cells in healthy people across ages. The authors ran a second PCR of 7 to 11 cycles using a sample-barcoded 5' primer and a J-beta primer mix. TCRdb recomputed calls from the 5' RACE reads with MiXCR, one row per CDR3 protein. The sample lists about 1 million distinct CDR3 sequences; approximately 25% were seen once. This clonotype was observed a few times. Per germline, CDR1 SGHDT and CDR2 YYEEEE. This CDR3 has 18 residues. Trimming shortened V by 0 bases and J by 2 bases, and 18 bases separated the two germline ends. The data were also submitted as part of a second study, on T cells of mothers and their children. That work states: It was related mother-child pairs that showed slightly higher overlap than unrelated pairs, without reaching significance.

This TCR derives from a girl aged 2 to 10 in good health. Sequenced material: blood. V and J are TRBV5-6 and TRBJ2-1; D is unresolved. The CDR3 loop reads CASSLEPQTTGAYNEQFF. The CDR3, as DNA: TGTGCCAGCAGCTTGGAGCCCCAAACTACTGGCGCCTACAATGAGCAGTTCTTC.